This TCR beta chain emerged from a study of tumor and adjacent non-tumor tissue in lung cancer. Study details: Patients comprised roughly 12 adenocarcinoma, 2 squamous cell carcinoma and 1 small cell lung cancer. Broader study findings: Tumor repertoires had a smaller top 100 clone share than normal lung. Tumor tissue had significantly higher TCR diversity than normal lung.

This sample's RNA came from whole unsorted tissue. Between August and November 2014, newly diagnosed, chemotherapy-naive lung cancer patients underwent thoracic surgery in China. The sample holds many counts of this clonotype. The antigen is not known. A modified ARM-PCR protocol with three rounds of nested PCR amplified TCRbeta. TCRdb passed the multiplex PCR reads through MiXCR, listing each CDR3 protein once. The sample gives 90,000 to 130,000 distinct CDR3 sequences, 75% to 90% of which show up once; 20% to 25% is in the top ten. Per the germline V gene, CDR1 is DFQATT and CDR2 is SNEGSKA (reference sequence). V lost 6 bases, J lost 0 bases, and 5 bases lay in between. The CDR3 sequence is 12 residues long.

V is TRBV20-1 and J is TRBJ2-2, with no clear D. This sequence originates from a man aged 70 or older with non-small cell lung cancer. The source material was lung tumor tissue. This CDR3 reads CSAQTNTGELFF. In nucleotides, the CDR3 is TGCAGTGCACAAACGAACACCGGGGAGCTGTTTTTT.